Shown below are 25 T cell receptor beta chains from a single sample sequenced in a study of sequential checkpoint blockade in melanoma. The table came from immunoSEQ multiplex PCR; TCRdb's copy has only in-frame clones and leaves some out. The sample records about 37,000 clones, approximately 30% being singletons. Treatment defined: randomized to nivolumab then ipilimumab (arm A) or the reverse (arm B). The sequencing used tumor tissue (inferred from file names), collected from a patient given nivolumab and ipilimumab in sequence. Receptor source: a human donor with melanoma.

The V and J genes are TRBV9 and TRBJ2-5, with a weak D call TRBD2 (7 bases). The CDR3 is 15 amino acids. The germline V gene encodes CDR1 SGDLS and CDR2 YYNGEE. The ends were cut back, 4 bases at V and 4 bases at J, with 17 bases in the middle. The CDR3 bases are TGTGCCAGCAGCCCAGGGGAGGGGTGGGGAGAGACCCAGTACTTC. Amino acid sequence: CASSPGEGWGETQYF.

This clone turned up a few times. The chain recombines TRBV11-3 with TRBJ1-1; perhaps TRBD1 as D (6 bases). CDR1 is SGHNT and CDR2 is YENEEA in the germline V gene. The CDR3 has 15 residues. V was clipped by 1 base and J by 4 bases, with 13 bases between them. This CDR3 reads CASSLVGGPRTEAFF. The DNA for the CDR3 is TGTGCCAGCAGCTTAGTTGGGGGGCCGCGCACTGAAGCTTTCTTT.

This clone was observed a handful of times. The gene calls are TRBV28 and TRBJ2-5; 8 bases fit TRBD1. J lost 5 bases, V lost 7 bases, and 9 bases had no gene match. The CDR3 runs 14 residues. Germline V gene sequence: CDR1 MDHEN, CDR2 SYDVKM. CDR3 loop: CASTSGGAGETQYF. In DNA, the CDR3 is TGTGCCAGCACCTCAGGGGGCGCCGGGGAGACCCAGTACTTC.

The J gene is TRBJ2-3, the V gene TRBV29-1; a possible D gene is TRBD2 (5 bases). Deletions cut 5 bases from V and 0 bases from J, with 12 bases between. The CDR3 is made up of 14 amino acids. Germline V CDR1 and CDR2: SQVTM, ANQGSEA. Here the CDR3 reads CSVSLGASTDTQYF. CDR3 in DNA: TGCAGCGTTTCTTTGGGAGCCAGCACAGATACGCAGTATTTT.

The J gene is TRBJ1-4, the V gene TRBV29-1, with 7 bases fitting TRBD1. Germline-derived CDR1 and CDR2 are SQVTM and ANQGSEA. The ends lost 6 bases at V and 2 bases at J; junction bases unmatched: 3. This CDR3 is built from 13 residues. In DNA form, the CDR3 reads TGCAGCGTACCACAGGGGACTAATGAAAAACTGTTTTTT. Protein: CSVPQGTNEKLFF.

This clone has only a few counts. Germline and junction disagree at one end, which may indicate a read error. The chain has TRBV6-8 and TRBJ2-3, with TRBD2 matching 7 bases. The CDR3 totals 15 residues. Germline CDR1 reads MNHGY; CDR2 reads SAAAGT. This chain's CDR3 is CAISSTSASTDTQYF. As DNA, the CDR3 is TGTGCCATCAGTTCCACTAGCGCTAGCACAGATACGCAGTATTTT.

The chain has TRBV6-8 and TRBJ1-1; 9 nucleotides align to TRBD1. From germline, CDR1 is MNHGY and CDR2 SAAAGT. J lost 6 bases, V lost 4 bases, and 6 bases had no gene match. This CDR3 is built from 14 residues. The CDR3: CASSLTGGAPEAFF. The CDR3 DNA sequence: TGTGCCAGCAGTTTAACAGGGGGCGCCCCTGAAGCTTTCTTT.

This chain uses TRBV9 with TRBJ2-3; 7 bases are shared with TRBD2. The V and J ends lost 3 bases and 5 bases, in that order; junction bases with no gene match: 12. Germline V gene data show CDR1 as SGDLS and CDR2 as YYNGEE. The CDR3 contains 16 residues. CDR3 bases: TGTGCCAGCAGCGACCAGCGGGGTGGGGCAGGAGATACGCAGTATTTT. The encoded protein is CASSDQRGGAGDTQYF.

The chain employs TRBV11-3 and TRBJ1-2; D possibly corresponds to TRBD1 (5 bases). Trimming pared 3 bases from V and 2 bases from J, leaving 13 bases between. The CDR3 is 15 residues long. CDR1 SGHNT and CDR2 YENEEA come from the germline V gene. CDR3 protein: CASSFIVGANYGYTF. CDR3 DNA sequence: TGTGCCAGCAGCTTTATTGTCGGGGCGAACTATGGCTACACCTTC.

This chain uses TRBV19 with TRBJ1-1; D is uncertain. The CDR3 has 12 amino acids. CDR1 is LNHDA, CDR2 SQIVND, per germline (reference sequence). V was cut by 0 bases and J by 4 bases, with 3 bases left in between. DNA of the CDR3: TGTGCCAGTAGTATAGATCGCACTGAAGCTTTCTTT. It is translated as CASSIDRTEAFF.

The chain has TRBV15 and TRBJ1-1; TRBD1 might be the D (5 bases). The germline CDR1 and CDR2 sequences are LNHNV and YYDKDF (reference sequence). The CDR3 covers 14 residues. V lost 5 bases and J 4 bases, leaving 14 bases between the germline ends. This chain's CDR3 is CATSLLQGGTEAFF. Here the CDR3 DNA reads TGTGCCACCAGCCTCTTGCAGGGAGGCACTGAAGCTTTCTTT.

This rearrangement joins TRBV19 to TRBJ1-6; D gene unclear. This CDR3 contains 14 residues. CDR1 and CDR2 (germline): LNHDA, SQIVND (reference sequence). Trimming removed 4 bases from V and 5 bases from J, with 9 bases in between. The CDR3 nucleotides are TGTGCCAGTAGTAAACGGCAAAATAATTCACCCCTCCACTTT. Translated, it gives CASSKRQNNSPLHF.

The J gene is TRBJ2-2, the V gene TRBV6-7; D is undetermined. TRBV6-7 falls under the ORF class, with uncertain function. Trimming cost V 6 bases and J 3 bases, with 11 bases left between them. The CDR3 has 14 amino acids. This CDR3 reads CASSPSRHTGELFF. The CDR3 DNA reads as TGTGCCAGCAGCCCCAGCAGGCACACCGGGGAGCTGTTTTTT.

The chain links TRBV29-1 to TRBJ1-2; D not certain. The V gene lost 6 bases and the J gene lost 6 bases, with 17 bases spanning the gap. The CDR3 totals 13 residues. CDR1 and CDR2 from the germline V gene are SQVTM and ANQGSEA. CDR3 in amino acids: CSVIGRREDGYTF. The CDR3 nucleotides are TGCAGCGTCATCGGACGCCGGGAGGATGGCTACACCTTC.

The gene calls are TRBV18 and TRBJ1-1; 7 nucleotides line up with TRBD1. Unmatched junction bases numbered 12, after V lost 3 bases and J lost 11 bases. The germline V gene encodes CDR1 KGHSH and CDR2 LQKENI. This CDR3 contains 14 residues. CDR3 coding DNA: TGTGCCAGCTCACCTATGGACAGGCCGAGTACCGCTTTCTTT. Protein: CASSPMDRPSTAFF.

The V and J genes are TRBV29-1 and TRBJ1-5; unclear D gene. CDR1 and CDR2 from the germline V gene are SQVTM and ANQGSEA. The CDR3 runs to 13 residues. V lost 7 bases and J lost 0, with 10 bases in between. In DNA form, the CDR3 reads TGCAGCGCCAGCCTTGATAGCAATCAGCCCCAGCATTTT. Residues: CSASLDSNQPQHF.

This clone turned up a few times. The rearrangement joins TRBV6-8 to TRBJ1-1; D perhaps matches TRBD1 (5 bases). Germline lookup yields CDR1 MNHGY and CDR2 SAAAGT. The V gene lost 5 bases and the J gene lost 4 bases, with 11 bases spanning the gap. The CDR3 consists of 13 residues. CDR3 residues: CASSAGAITEAFF. CDR3 coding DNA: TGTGCCAGCAGTGCCGGGGCGATCACTGAAGCTTTCTTT.

Here the CDR3 reads CASSPTSLAILGDTQYF. The CDR3 coding sequence is TGTGCCAGTAGCCCTACCTCGCTAGCTATATTAGGAGATACGCAGTATTTT. The chain employs TRBV19 and TRBJ2-3; D may be TRBD2 (5 bases). Deletions cut 6 bases from V and 5 bases from J, with 24 bases between. From germline, CDR1 is LNHDA and CDR2 SQIVND (reference sequence). The CDR3 is 17 amino acids. The full variable domain, with the rest looked up from reference TRBV19 and TRBJ2-3, is DGGITQSPKYLFRKEGQNVTLSCEQNLNHDAMYWYRQDPGQGLRLIYYSQIVNDFQKGDIAEGYSVSREKKESFPLTVTSAQKNPTAFYLCASSPTSLAILGDTQYFGPGTRLTVL.

The rearrangement uses TRBV6-8 and TRBJ2-2, with 10 bases that match TRBD2. The CDR3 runs to 17 residues. J gave up 4 bases and V 10 bases, and 15 bases lay outside the gene matches. Germline CDR1 MNHGY, CDR2 SAAAGT. The CDR3 region is CAITDPAGGRGTGELFF. As DNA, the CDR3 is TGTGCCATCACCGACCCAGCGGGAGGGAGGGGCACCGGGGAGCTGTTTTTT.

V usage is TRBV9 and J usage is TRBJ1-5; 7 nucleotides line up with TRBD1. The CDR3 consists of 15 residues. Germline loops: CDR1 SGDLS, CDR2 YYNGEE. The J segment lost 0 bases and the V segment lost 3 bases, leaving 3 bases of the junction unmatched. The CDR3 spells CASSGQGVSNQPQHF. The CDR3 DNA sequence: TGTGCCAGCAGCGGACAGGGAGTTAGCAATCAGCCCCAGCATTTT.

The rearrangement joins TRBV30 to TRBJ1-2; TRBD1 matches 9 bases. Germline CDR1 reads GTSNPN; CDR2 reads SVGIG (reference sequence). The CDR3 length is 12 residues. The CDR3 protein is CARDRAGRGYTF. Written as DNA, the CDR3 is TGTGCTCGGGACAGGGCCGGGAGAGGCTACACCTTC.

In this sample, this clone turned up a few times. The chain recombines TRBV6-8 with TRBJ1-6, with D perhaps matching TRBD1 (6 bases). The CDR3 is made up of 14 amino acids. Germline V lookup: CDR1 MNHGY, CDR2 SAAAGT. V was trimmed by 6 bases and J by 8 bases, leaving 14 bases between them. The CDR3 nucleotides are TGTGCCAGCAGCCACACAGGGAAGGATTCACCCCTCCACTTT. Residues: CASSHTGKDSPLHF.

This chain links TRBV28 with TRBJ2-5; TRBD2 might be the D (6 bases). Germline CDR1 is MDHEN and CDR2 is SYDVKM. V shed 3 bases and J shed 2 bases, with 25 bases lying between them. This CDR3 contains 19 residues. The CDR3 protein is CASSFPSSRDLLLQETQYF. The CDR3 bases are TGTGCCAGCAGTTTCCCCTCTTCGCGGGACCTATTACTACAAGAGACCCAGTACTTC. The full variable domain, with the rest looked up from reference TRBV28 and TRBJ2-5, is DVKVTQSSRYLVKRTGEKVFLECVQDMDHENMFWYRQDPGLGLRLIYFSYDVKMKEKGDIPEGYSVSREKKERFSLILESASTNQTSMYLCASSFPSSRDLLLQETQYFGPGTRLLVL.

The chain couples TRBV9 to TRBJ2-5, with D possibly called TRBD1 or TRBD2 (6 bases each). The CDR3 runs 14 residues. With 4 bases removed from V and 7 bases from J, the gap between germline ends came to 17 bases. Germline V gene sequence: CDR1 SGDLS, CDR2 YYNGEE. The CDR3 loop reads CASSTIGGSGTQYF. The DNA of the CDR3 is TGTGCCAGCAGCACCATAGGGGGGAGCGGGACCCAGTACTTC.

This clone was detected many times. V gene TRBV9 combines with J gene TRBJ2-7, with 9 bases matching TRBD1. This CDR3 is 15 amino acids long. The V gene's germline CDR1 is SGDLS and CDR2 YYNGEE. V trimming: 1 base; J trimming: 2 bases; junction bases outside the gene matches: 4. This CDR3 is CASSVTGTGTYEQYF. Here the CDR3 DNA reads TGTGCCAGCAGCGTAACCGGGACAGGGACCTACGAGCAGTACTTC.